In its sample, the clone carrying this T cell receptor (beta chain) was seen many times. Antigen unknown. These data belong to a study of glioma-infiltrating T cells. The V gene's germline CDR1 is SGHTA and CDR2 FQGNSA. The CDR3 sequence is 15 residues long. Trimming shortened V by 1 base and J by 5 bases, and 12 bases separated the two germline ends. Broader study findings: Tissue-blood divergence was below expectation in non-neoplastic patients, above in gliomas.

Using RNA template, CDR3s of TCR alpha and beta were amplified with iRepertoire arm-PCR. MiXCR, applied by TCRdb to the multiplex PCR reads, yields one record per CDR3 protein. The sample holds 150,000 to 200,000 distinct CDR3 sequences; around 45% are singletons and the top ten take around 4.9%. This TCR was sampled from a human donor with low-grade glioma or glioblastoma, undergoing nonglioma brain surgery, or in good health (not recorded which). The rearrangement uses TRBV7-2 and TRBJ1-5; D ambiguous. The sequenced sample was glioma tissue, nonneoplastic brain tissue, or PBMCs (not recorded which). The CDR3 region has the DNA TGTGCCAGCAGCTTAGATGTCGGATTCTATCAGCCCCAGCATTTT. Its protein is CASSLDVGFYQPQHF.